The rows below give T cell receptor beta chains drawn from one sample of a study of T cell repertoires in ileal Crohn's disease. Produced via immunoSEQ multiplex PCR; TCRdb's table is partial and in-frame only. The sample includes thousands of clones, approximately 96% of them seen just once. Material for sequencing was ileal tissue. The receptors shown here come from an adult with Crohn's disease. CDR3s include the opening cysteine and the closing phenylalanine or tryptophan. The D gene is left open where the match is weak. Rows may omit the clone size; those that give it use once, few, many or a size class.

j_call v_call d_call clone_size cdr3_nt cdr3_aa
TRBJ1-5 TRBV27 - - TGTGCCAGCACCCCTAGCGGGGCCGGGCAGCCCCAGCATTTT CASTPSGAGQPQHF
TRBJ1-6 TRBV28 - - TGTGCCAGCAGACCGAAACAGTCCTATAATTCACCCCTCCACTTT CASRPKQSYNSPLHF
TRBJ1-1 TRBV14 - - TGTGCCAGCAGCCGCCAGGGGAACACTGAAGCTTTCTTT CASSRQGNTEAFF
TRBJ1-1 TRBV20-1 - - TGCAGTGCTAGAGATGTAACTGAAGCTTTCTTT CSARDVTEAFF
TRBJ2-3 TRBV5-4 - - TGTGCCAGCAGCTTGGGTAGCACCTCTAGCACAGATACGCAGTATTTT CASSLGSTSSTDTQYF
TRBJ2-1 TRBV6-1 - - TGTGCCAGCAGTAGGGACATCGCTGACAATGAGCAGTTCTTC CASSRDIADNEQFF
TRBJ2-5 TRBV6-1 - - TGTGCCAGCATATGGTCCAGGAACCAAGAGACCCAGTACTTC CASIWSRNQETQYF
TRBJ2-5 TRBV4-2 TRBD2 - TGTGCCAGCAGGCCAACCGGGACTAGCGGAGAGACCCAGTACTTC CASRPTGTSGETQYF
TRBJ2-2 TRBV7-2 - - TGTGCCAGCAGCTTATCCGGGAAGACCGGGGAGCTGTTTTTT CASSLSGKTGELFF
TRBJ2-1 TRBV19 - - TGTGCCAGTACGGGAGCCTCCTACAATGAGCAGTTCTTC CASTGASYNEQFF
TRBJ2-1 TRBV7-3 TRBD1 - TGTGCCAGCAGCTTAATGGGGACAGTCAATGAGCAGTTCTTC CASSLMGTVNEQFF
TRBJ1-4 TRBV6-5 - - TGTGCCAGCAGCCGAGGTTGGACTAATGAAAAACTGTTTTTT CASSRGWTNEKLFF
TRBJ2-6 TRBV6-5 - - TGTGCCAGCAGTTCCACAGGGACTGGGGCCAACGTCCTGACTTTC CASSSTGTGANVLTF
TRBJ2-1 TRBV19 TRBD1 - TGTGCCAGTAGGGGGACAGGGGCAAGAAATGAGCAGTTCTTC CASRGTGARNEQFF
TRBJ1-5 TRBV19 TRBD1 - TGTGCCAGTAGTTTCGCAGGGGGGAATCAGCCCCAGCATTTT CASSFAGGNQPQHF
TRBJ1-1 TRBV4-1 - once TGCGCCAGCAGCCCTGGGGAGGGGCGGAACACTGAAGCTTTCTTT CASSPGEGRNTEAFF
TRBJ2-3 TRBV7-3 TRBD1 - TGTGCCAGCAGCTTAAGGCAGGGGGTGGATACGCAGTATTTT CASSLRQGVDTQYF
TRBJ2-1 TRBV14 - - TGTGCCAGCAGCCGTCGACAGATCAGCTCCTACAATGAGCAGTTCTTC CASSRRQISSYNEQFF
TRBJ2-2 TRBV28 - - TGTGCCAGCAGGCAGGGTAGGGACACCGGGGAGCTGTTTTTT CASRQGRDTGELFF
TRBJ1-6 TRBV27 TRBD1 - TGTGCCAGCAGTTTACAGAAGGGACAGGGAAATTCACCCCTCCACTTT CASSLQKGQGNSPLHF
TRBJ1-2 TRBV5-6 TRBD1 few TGTGCCAGCAGCTTGGCAGGGGGCGGTGGCTACACCTTC CASSLAGGGGYTF
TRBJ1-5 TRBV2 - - TGTGCCAGCAGTGAAGGCCAGGGCGATAGCCAGCCCCAGCATTTT CASSEGQGDSQPQHF
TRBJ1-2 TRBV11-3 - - TGTGCCAGCAGCTTGGGCAGGGCGGATGGCTACACCTTC CASSLGRADGYTF
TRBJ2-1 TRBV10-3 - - TGTGCCATCAGTGGAACGACGGGGATCGACAATGAGCAGTTCTTC CAISGTTGIDNEQFF
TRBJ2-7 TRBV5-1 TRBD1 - TGCGCCAGCAGCCCTGGACAGGGCTCCTACGAGCAGTACTTC CASSPGQGSYEQYF
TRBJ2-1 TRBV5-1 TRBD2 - TGCGCCAGTAGGACATCTACGGGGGGGTACAATGAGCAGTTCTTC CASRTSTGGYNEQFF
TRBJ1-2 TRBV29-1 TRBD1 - TGCAGCGTTGAGGTGACAGGGGGGGCCTATGGCTACACCTTC CSVEVTGGAYGYTF
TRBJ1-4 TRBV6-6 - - TGTGCCAGCAGTTACTCCCGTGCAACTAATGAAAAACTGTTTTTT CASSYSRATNEKLFF
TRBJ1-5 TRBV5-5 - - TGTGCCAGCAGCTTGTTGGGTAGCTATCAGCCCCAGCATTTT CASSLLGSYQPQHF
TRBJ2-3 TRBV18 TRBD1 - TGTGCCAGCTCACGTGGGGCCGGGACAGGGCAATTTAATACGCAGTATTTT CASSRGAGTGQFNTQYF
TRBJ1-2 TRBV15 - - TGTGCCACCAGCAGAGGCCTCGAGGGTGGCTACACCTTC CATSRGLEGGYTF
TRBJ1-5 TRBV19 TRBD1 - TGTGCCAGTGTGCCGGGGACAGGGCTCCTTCAGCCCCAGCATTTT CASVPGTGLLQPQHF
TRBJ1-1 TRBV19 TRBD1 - TGTGCCAGTAGAGTACAGGGGGCGCATTCCACTGAAGCTTTCTTT CASRVQGAHSTEAFF
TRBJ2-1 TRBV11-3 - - TGTGCCAGCAGCCTTAGGGGGGGTGAGCAGTTCTTC CASSLRGGEQFF
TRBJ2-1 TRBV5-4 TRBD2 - TGTGCCAGCAGCTTGGCCCAAGGGGAGGGCAATGAGCAGTTCTTC CASSLAQGEGNEQFF
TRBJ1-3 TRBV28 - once TGTGCCAGCAGTTTAGAGCCCCTCAGGGTCTCTGGAAACACCATATATTTT CASSLEPLRVSGNTIYF
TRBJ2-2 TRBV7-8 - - TGTGCCAGCAGCTTAGGGGCAGAGGGCGGGGAGCTGTTTTTT CASSLGAEGGELFF
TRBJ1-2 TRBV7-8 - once TGTGCCAGCAGCTTCTCCGGGGGAAATGGCTACACCTTC CASSFSGGNGYTF
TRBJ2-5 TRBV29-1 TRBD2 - TGCAGCGTTGTAGGTATCGGGATCTGGGAGGGAGCGGCCGGACAGACCCAGTACTTC CSVVGIGIWEGAAGQTQYF
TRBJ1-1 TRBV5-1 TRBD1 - TGCGCCAGCAGCTTAAAGACAGGGGTCACTGAAGCTTTCTTT CASSLKTGVTEAFF